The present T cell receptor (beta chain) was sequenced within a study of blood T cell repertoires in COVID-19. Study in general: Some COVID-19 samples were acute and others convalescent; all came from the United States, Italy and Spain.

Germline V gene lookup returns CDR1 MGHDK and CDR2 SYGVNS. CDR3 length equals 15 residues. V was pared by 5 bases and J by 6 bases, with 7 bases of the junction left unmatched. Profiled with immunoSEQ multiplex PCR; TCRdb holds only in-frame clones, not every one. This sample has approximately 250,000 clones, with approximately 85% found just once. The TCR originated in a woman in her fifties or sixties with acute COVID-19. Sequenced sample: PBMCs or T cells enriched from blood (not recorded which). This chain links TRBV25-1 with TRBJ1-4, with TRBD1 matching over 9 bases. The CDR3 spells CASSYSGTGHEKLFF. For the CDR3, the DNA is TGTGCCAGCAGTTACTCCGGGACAGGGCATGAAAAACTGTTTTTT.